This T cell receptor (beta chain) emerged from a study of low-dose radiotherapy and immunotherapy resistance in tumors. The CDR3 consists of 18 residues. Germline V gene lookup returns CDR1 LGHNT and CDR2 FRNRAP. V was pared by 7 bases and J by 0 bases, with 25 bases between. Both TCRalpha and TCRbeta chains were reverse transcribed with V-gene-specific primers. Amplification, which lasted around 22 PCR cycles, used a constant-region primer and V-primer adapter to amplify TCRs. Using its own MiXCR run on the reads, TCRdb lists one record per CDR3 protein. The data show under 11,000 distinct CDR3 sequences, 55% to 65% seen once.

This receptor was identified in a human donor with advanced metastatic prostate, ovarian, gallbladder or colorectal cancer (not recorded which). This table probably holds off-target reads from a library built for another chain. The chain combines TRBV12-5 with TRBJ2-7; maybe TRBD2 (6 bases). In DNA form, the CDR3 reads TGTGCTAGTGTTTTTTTCCCCCAAGCGGGTAGAAGCTCCTACGAGCAGTACTTC. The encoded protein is CASVFFPQAGRSSYEQYF.